This TCR beta chain was found in a study of early T cells in non-severe SARS-CoV-2 infection. At the level of the study: Chains were unpaired, as sequencing was done on bulk RNA from unsorted whole blood.

In the library, individual cDNA molecules carried attached unique molecular identifiers. TCRdb reprocessed the 5' RACE reads via MiXCR and lists one record per CDR3 protein. The profile shows around 40,000 distinct CDR3 sequences, roughly 10% of them singletons. Sequencing was performed on whole blood. This sequence originates from an adult who was a healthcare worker with PCR-confirmed SARS-CoV-2 infection or an uninfected control (not recorded which).

CDR3 sequence (DNA): TGCAGTGCTAGAGCGGGATTTCCCGCTGGGGAGACCCAGTACTTC. Its protein product is CSARAGFPAGETQYF. The chain employs TRBV20-1 and TRBJ2-5; possibly TRBD2 for D (5 bases). Trimming took 1 base from V and 5 from J, leaving 17 bases between them. The CDR3 is 15 amino acids. The germline V gene encodes CDR1 DFQATT and CDR2 SNEGSKA (reference sequence).